This note documents a single T cell receptor (beta chain) sequence. The ends were cut back, 7 bases at V and 7 bases at J, with 16 bases in the middle. The CDR3 runs 14 residues. Germline V CDR1 and CDR2: MNHEY, SMNVEV (reference sequence). The sample belongs to a study of blood T cell repertoires in COVID-19. Study-wide background: Sites in the United States, Italy and Spain provided acute and convalescent COVID-19 samples.

Libraries were prepared by immunoSEQ multiplex PCR; TCRdb keeps only in-frame clonotypes and omits some of them. This sample has over 70,000 clones; roughly 79% occur once, and the top ten carry about 10%. The receptor was derived from an elderly woman with acute or convalescent COVID-19. The chain combines TRBV27 with TRBJ2-2, with D possibly matching TRBD2 (6 bases). Sequenced material: peripheral blood. In nucleotides, the CDR3 is TGTGCCAGCACAGGGACTTCCTTGGGCGGGGAGCTGTTTTTT. Its translation: CASTGTSLGGELFF.